Listed here are 32 T cell receptor beta chains from one sample, sequenced in a study of siplizumab effects on memory and regulatory T cells. Some clones are missing from TCRdb's copy, which holds only in-frame ones; the method was immunoSEQ multiplex PCR. Of about 82,000 clones in the sample, roughly 87% were seen once. Material: Tregs sorted from blood. Source of these receptors: a human donor in good health.

The rearrangement uses TRBV5-1 and TRBJ2-7; a possible D gene is TRBD1 (6 bases). From germline, CDR1 is SGHRS and CDR2 YFSETQ. CDR3 length: 15 amino acids. Trimming took 0 bases from V and 5 from J, leaving 15 bases between them. The CDR3 loop is CASSLVGRGPNEQYF. The CDR3 coding sequence is TGCGCCAGCAGCTTGGTAGGCAGGGGCCCAAACGAGCAGTACTTC.

This clone was seen only once. The CDR3, as DNA: TGCGCCAGCAGCCAAGATCTCGGGACAGGGGCCTACAATGAGCAGTTCTTC. Its protein product is CASSQDLGTGAYNEQFF. The chain joins TRBV4-3 to TRBJ2-1, with 10 bases aligning to TRBD1. Losses at the gene ends were 0 bases for V and 2 bases for J; bases not matched to a gene: 4. This CDR3 comprises 17 residues. Looked up from germline, CDR1 is LGHNA and CDR2 is YSLEER.

The chain has TRBV6-5 and TRBJ1-1; tentative D call: TRBD1 (6 bases). The CDR3 is made up of 15 amino acids. The germline CDR1 and CDR2 sequences are MNHEY and SVGAGI. V shed 6 bases and J shed 4 bases, with 18 bases lying between them. CDR3 DNA: TGTGCCAGCAGGGGGAGCGGGGGCCCCCGCACTGAAGCTTTCTTT. It yields the protein CASRGSGGPRTEAFF.

V gene TRBV27 combines with J gene TRBJ2-5; D is possibly TRBD1 (6 bases). Germline loops: CDR1 MNHEY, CDR2 SMNVEV (reference sequence). Trimming took 4 bases from V and 5 from J, leaving 11 bases between them. The CDR3 is 13 amino acids. The CDR3 is CASSYRVLETQYF. DNA of the CDR3: TGTGCCAGCAGTTACAGGGTTTTGGAGACCCAGTACTTC.

The chain has TRBV5-1 and TRBJ1-1; D ambiguous. Trimming removed 0 bases from V and 0 bases from J, with 12 bases in between. The CDR3 totals 16 residues. Germline lookup yields CDR1 SGHRS and CDR2 YFSETQ. CDR3 sequence: CASSLAVSGMNTEAFF. CDR3 bases: TGCGCCAGCAGCTTGGCAGTATCGGGAATGAACACTGAAGCTTTCTTT.

The chain recombines TRBV15 with TRBJ1-1; D unclear. The germline V gene has CDR1 LNHNV and CDR2 YYDKDF (reference sequence). CDR3 size: 14 residues. V lost 1 base, J lost 4 bases, and 10 bases lay in between. The CDR3 DNA reads as TGTGCCACCAGCAGAGGTTGGGAGGGCACTGAAGCTTTCTTT. It encodes CATSRGWEGTEAFF.

This clone was counted only a few times. The chain links TRBV6-5 to TRBJ2-1; 9 bases line up with TRBD1. V lost 5 bases, J lost 5 bases, and 7 bases stayed unmatched. The germline V gene has CDR1 MNHEY and CDR2 SVGAGI. CDR3 length equals 15 residues. Written as DNA, the CDR3 is TGTGCCAGCAGTCCCGGGACAGGGACCCACAATGAGCAGTTCTTC. Its translation: CASSPGTGTHNEQFF.

The genes are TRBV10-3 and TRBJ2-7; D call uncertain. The CDR3 is made up of 15 amino acids. The ends were cut back, 3 bases at V and 0 bases at J, with 12 bases in the middle. Germline V gene lookup returns CDR1 ENHRY and CDR2 SYGVKD. This CDR3 reads CAISDISVSSYEQYF. CDR3 bases: TGTGCCATCAGTGATATTAGTGTAAGCTCCTACGAGCAGTACTTC.

CDR3 protein: CASSQVLNTEAFF. The DNA of the CDR3 is TGTGCCAGCAGCCAAGTTTTAAACACTGAAGCTTTCTTT. The rearrangement uses TRBV14 and TRBJ1-1; D unclear. The CDR3 runs to 13 residues. Trimming cost V 1 base and J 2 bases, with 5 bases left between them. CDR1 SGHDN and CDR2 FVKESK come from the germline V gene.

This chain joins TRBV28 and TRBJ2-7, with TRBD2 identical over 7 bases. V shed 6 bases and J 1 base; nucleotides not matched to a gene: 12. The CDR3 sequence is 16 residues long. The germline V gene encodes CDR1 MDHEN and CDR2 SYDVKM. CDR3 DNA: TGTGCCAGCAGGCCTGCCGGGACTACTTTTTCCTACGAGCAGTACTTC. Amino acids: CASRPAGTTFSYEQYF.

This clone was counted a few times. This chain joins TRBV7-9 and TRBJ1-2, with D uncertain. The CDR3 consists of 13 residues. Germline-derived CDR1 and CDR2 are SEHNR and FQNEAQ (reference sequence). Trimming stripped 7 bases from V and 6 bases from J, with 15 bases between. CDR3: CASTEAGFDGYTF. CDR3 bases: TGTGCCAGCACCGAGGCGGGGTTCGATGGCTACACCTTC.

This rearrangement joins TRBV28 to TRBJ2-7; possibly TRBD2 for D (6 bases). Germline lookup yields CDR1 MDHEN and CDR2 SYDVKM. V dropped 5 bases and J dropped 1 base, with 12 bases sitting between them. CDR3 length: 14 amino acids. In DNA, the CDR3 is TGTGCCAGCAGTCTCCCCGGAGGGTCCTACGAGCAGTACTTC. Translation: CASSLPGGSYEQYF.

The CDR3 here is CASSFVLSAGNEQFF. In DNA, the CDR3 is TGTGCCAGCAGCTTCGTGCTTTCGGCAGGGAATGAGCAGTTCTTC. The chain recombines TRBV11-2 with TRBJ2-1; D possibly corresponds to TRBD1 (5 bases). The CDR3 covers 15 residues. Germline V gene lookup returns CDR1 SGHAT and CDR2 FQNNGV. Trimming removed 3 bases at V and 7 bases at J, with 16 bases between.

On this clone itself: A much larger clone lies one base from this, so it may be a read error. The same CDR3 also results from other DNA sequences found in this sample. The rearrangement joins TRBV28 to TRBJ1-2, with a tentative D call TRBD1 (6 bases). The V end lost 2 bases, the J end lost 5 bases, and 6 bases lay between the germline ends. Germline CDR1 and CDR2: MDHEN and SYDVKM. The CDR3 has 12 residues. As DNA, the CDR3 is TGTGCCAGCAGTTTACAGGGGTATGGCTACACCTTC. Its protein is CASSLQGYGYTF.

V usage is TRBV6-6 and J usage is TRBJ1-5; no clear D gene. V was shortened by 2 bases and J by 7 bases, with 9 bases between the two germline ends. The CDR3 has 13 amino acids. Germline loops: CDR1 MNHNY, CDR2 SVGAGI (reference sequence). CDR3 residues: CASSYDTWQPQHF. The CDR3, as DNA: TGTGCCAGCAGTTACGATACTTGGCAGCCCCAGCATTTT.

This clone was observed a handful of times. This sequence joins TRBV5-4 and TRBJ1-2; tentatively, D is TRBD1 (5 bases). The CDR3 consists of 13 residues. Between the trimmed V and J ends, which lost 1 base and 4 bases, there was a span of 8 bases. Germline assignment: CDR1 SGHNT and CDR2 YYREEE (reference sequence). In nucleotides, the CDR3 is TGTGCCAGCAGCTTGAGGGGTCCCTATGGCTACACCTTC. Amino acid sequence: CASSLRGPYGYTF.

The V gene is TRBV5-1, the J gene TRBJ1-1; TRBD1 is a possible D gene (5 bases). Trimming cost V 4 bases and J 3 bases, with 13 bases left between them. Germline V CDR1 and CDR2: SGHRS, YFSETQ. CDR3 size: 14 residues. The CDR3 DNA follows: TGCGCCAGCAGCCCCGAGGGGTGGCACACTGAAGCTTTCTTT. This encodes CASSPEGWHTEAFF. The full variable domain, with the rest looked up from reference TRBV5-1 and TRBJ1-1, is KAGVTQTPRYLIKTRGQQVTLSCSPISGHRSVSWYQQTPGQGLQFLFEYFSETQRNKGNFPGRFSGRQFSNSRSEMNVSTLELGDSALYLCASSPEGWHTEAFFGQGTRLTVV.

The genes are TRBV9 and TRBJ2-1, with D perhaps matching TRBD2 (6 bases). Germline V CDR1 and CDR2: SGDLS, YYNGEE. V lost 4 bases and J lost 4, with 9 bases in between. This CDR3 contains 13 residues. Here the CDR3 reads CASSFGTYNEQFF. The CDR3 DNA reads TGTGCCAGCAGCTTCGGGACTTACAATGAGCAGTTCTTC.

The V gene is TRBV6-5, the J gene TRBJ2-2, with 7 bases identical to TRBD1. The V gene end was trimmed by 0 bases and the J gene end by 4 bases; junction bases not matched to a gene: 5. Germline V gives CDR1 MNHEY, CDR2 SVGAGI. The CDR3 length is 16 residues. The CDR3 DNA is TGTGCCAGCAGTTACTCAGGGGGCTGGGGCACCGGGGAGCTGTTTTTT. Its translation: CASSYSGGWGTGELFF.

The rearrangement joins TRBV18 to TRBJ2-1, with unresolved D. The CDR3 loop spans 12 amino acids. Germline lookup yields CDR1 KGHSH and CDR2 LQKENI. V lost 5 bases, J lost 5 bases, and 7 bases lay in between. DNA of the CDR3: TGTGCCAGCTCAACCGGTAACAATGAGCAGTTCTTC. Protein product: CASSTGNNEQFF.

The J gene is TRBJ1-2, the V gene TRBV6-6, with a possible D match to TRBD1 (5 bases). The CDR3 covers 13 residues. The germline V gene has CDR1 MNHNY and CDR2 SVGAGI (reference sequence). The V and J ends lost 4 bases and 8 bases respectively, with 14 bases between them. The CDR3 DNA follows: TGTGCCAGCAGTTCCCCAGGGAAGGAGGGCTACACCTTC. Its protein is CASSSPGKEGYTF.

The CDR3 DNA reads TGTGCCAGCAGCGTAAGTTTAGGGACCATCTCTGGGGCCAACGTCCTGACTTTC. Encoded protein: CASSVSLGTISGANVLTF. The J gene is TRBJ2-6, the V gene TRBV9, with D perhaps given as TRBD1 or TRBD2 (5 bases each). Germline V gives CDR1 SGDLS, CDR2 YYNGEE. The CDR3 has 18 amino acids. The V end was cut by 1 base, the J end by 0 bases, with 14 bases between.

The genes are TRBV28 and TRBJ1-5; D perhaps matches TRBD1 (6 bases). V gave up 6 bases and J gave up 8 bases, with 17 bases separating them. The CDR3 is 14 amino acids. Germline lookup yields CDR1 MDHEN and CDR2 SYDVKM. The CDR3 region is CASSPGDIVKPQHF. The CDR3 region has the DNA TGTGCCAGCAGCCCTGGGGACATTGTTAAGCCCCAGCATTTT. Complete variable domain (other parts from reference TRBV28 and TRBJ1-5): DVKVTQSSRYLVKRTGEKVFLECVQDMDHENMFWYRQDPGLGLRLIYFSYDVKMKEKGDIPEGYSVSREKKERFSLILESASTNQTSMYLCASSPGDIVKPQHFGDGTRLSIL.

The rearrangement uses TRBV7-6 and TRBJ2-3; TRBD1 agrees at 10 bases. Trimming removed 5 bases from V and 2 bases from J; junction bases left unmatched: 7. Germline CDR1 SGHVS, CDR2 FNYEAQ. The CDR3 extends over 16 amino acids. The CDR3, as DNA: TGTGCCAGCAGCGGGCGACAGGGGGCGAACACAGATACGCAGTATTTT. This translates into CASSGRQGANTDTQYF.

This clone is a singleton in its sample. This rearrangement joins TRBV7-2 to TRBJ2-5, with D perhaps matching TRBD2 (6 bases). The germline CDR1 and CDR2 sequences are SGHTA and FQGNSA. Trimming removed 5 bases at V and 0 bases at J, with 13 bases between. CDR3 length: 15 residues. CDR3 nucleotide sequence: TGTGCCAGCAGCCCGGGACTCTGGTACCAAGAGACCCAGTACTTC. This translates into CASSPGLWYQETQYF.

The chain uses TRBV7-9 and TRBJ2-3, with 11 bases matching TRBD1. This CDR3 contains 14 residues. CDR1 and CDR2 from the germline V gene are SEHNR and FQNEAQ (reference sequence). J lost 14 bases, V lost 2 bases, and 9 bases had no gene match. This chain's CDR3 is CASSLPPDGTGGYF. In DNA, the CDR3 is TGTGCCAGCAGCTTACCCCCCGATGGGACAGGGGGGTATTTT.

The CDR3 DNA sequence: TGTGCCAGCAGCGCCAAACGGGGGGCCGAATTCTACAATGAGCAGTTCTTC. Its protein is CASSAKRGAEFYNEQFF. The J gene is TRBJ2-1, the V gene TRBV7-6; perhaps TRBD2 as D (7 bases). V was trimmed by 5 bases and J by 3 bases, leaving 20 bases between them. The CDR3 is 17 residues long. The germline gives CDR1 SGHVS, CDR2 FNYEAQ. The full variable domain, rest sourced from reference TRBV7-6 and TRBJ2-1, is GAGVSQSPRYKVTKRGQDVALRCDPISGHVSLYWYRQALGQGPEFLTYFNYEAQQDKSGLPNDRFSAERPEGSISTLTIQRTEQRDSAMYRCASSAKRGAEFYNEQFFGPGTRLTVL.

The rearrangement joins TRBV4-3 to TRBJ2-4, with 8 positions matching TRBD2. J was trimmed by 1 base and V by 0 bases; bases with no gene match: 11. The CDR3 runs to 19 residues. Per germline, CDR1 LGHNA and CDR2 YSLEER. The CDR3 DNA sequence: TGCGCCAGCAGCCAAGATCAGCTCGCTGGCGGGGGGGCCAAAAACATTCAGTACTTC. This sequence encodes CASSQDQLAGGGAKNIQYF.

V and J are TRBV9 and TRBJ2-3, with 12 bases lining up with TRBD2. The germline V gene has CDR1 SGDLS and CDR2 YYNGEE. Unmatched junction bases numbered 7, after V lost 4 bases and J lost 4 bases. This CDR3 is 16 amino acids long. The CDR3 coding sequence is TGTGCCAGCAGCCCTCTAGCGGGGGGGATTTCAGATACGCAGTATTTT. Protein: CASSPLAGGISDTQYF.

In regard to this clone: The identical CDR3 is also encoded by other nucleotide sequences in the sample. The chain combines TRBV7-9 with TRBJ2-5; the D is unclear. The V end lost 2 bases, the J end lost 5 bases, and 3 bases lay between the germline ends. CDR3 length equals 11 residues. CDR1 SEHNR and CDR2 FQNEAQ come from the germline V gene (reference sequence). The CDR3 protein is CASSLTETQYF. CDR3 in DNA: TGTGCCAGCAGCTTAACGGAGACCCAGTACTTC.

This clone was detected only a few times. The CDR3 nucleotides read TGTGCCAGCAGCACTAGGAGGGGGGCAGGGTACGAGCAGTACTTC. Amino acid sequence: CASSTRRGAGYEQYF. The chain has TRBV21-1 and TRBJ2-7. TRBV21-1 counts as a pseudogene. The CDR3 spans 15 residues.

V and J are TRBV6-5 and TRBJ2-7; perhaps D is TRBD1 or TRBD2 (5 bases each). The ends were cut back, 2 bases at V and 4 bases at J, with 12 bases in the middle. CDR1 and CDR2 from the germline V gene are MNHEY and SVGAGI. This CDR3 region has 14 residues. The DNA of the CDR3 is TGTGCCAGCAGTTACGGCGTCGGGGCTTACGAGCAGTACTTC. This sequence encodes CASSYGVGAYEQYF.